The rows below give T cell receptor beta chains drawn from one sample of a study of blood T cell repertoires in COVID-19. Repertoires were generated with immunoSEQ multiplex PCR, while TCRdb's copy carries only in-frame clones and drops some. This table has under 80,000 clones, about 88% appearing once. Sequencing was performed on peripheral blood. The source of these receptors is a man between 65 and 85 years old with active COVID-19. Each CDR3 is given with its conserved first and last residue. A D gene is named only where the DNA matches it firmly. A row's size may be missing; if present it is once, few, many or a size class.

>TRBJ2-7|-|-|TRBV9
TGTGCCAGCAGCGTAGCCACAGGGCTCGACTCCTACGAGCAGTACTTC
CASSVATGLDSYEQYF
>TRBJ2-2|TRBD2|-|TRBV6-5
TGTGCCGCGGGGGGGGACACCGGGGAGCTGTTTTTT
CAAGGDTGELFF
>TRBJ2-5|-|-|TRBV11-3
TGTGCCAGCACACCCCTGAGGGGGGGGAGCACGGGGAGGGAGACCCAGTACTTC
CASTPLRGGSTGRETQYF
>TRBJ2-7|TRBD2|-|TRBV18
TGTGCCAGCTCACCATCGGGACTAGCGGCCTACGAGCAGTACTTC
CASSPSGLAAYEQYF
>TRBJ1-2|TRBD1|-|TRBV6-5
TGTGCCAGCAGCGCCGGGACAGGGGGAGGCGGCTACACCTTC
CASSAGTGGGGYTF
>TRBJ1-1|-|-|TRBV9
TGTGCCAGCAGCGAGGGGCCAGGGAGGGTGACTGAAGCTTTCTTT
CASSEGPGRVTEAFF
>TRBJ2-5|TRBD1|-|TRBV19
TGTGCCAGTAGAGACCAGACAGGGGGTGGAGAGACCCAGTACTTC
CASRDQTGGGETQYF
>TRBJ2-4|-|-|TRBV3-1/TRBV3-2
TGTGCCAGCAGCCCACGGGGAGCCAAAAACATTCAGTACTTC
CASSPRGAKNIQYF
>TRBJ2-7|TRBD2|-|TRBV7-2
TGTGCCAGCACCCTCGGGACTAGCGGGAGCTACGAGCAGTACTTC
CASTLGTSGSYEQYF
>TRBJ2-7|-|-|TRBV6-6
TGTGCCAGCAGTTACGGGGGGACCTCCTACGAGCAGTACTTC
CASSYGGTSYEQYF
>TRBJ2-1|-|once|TRBV6-5
TGTGCCGGGGCTAGTGGTCCATACAATGAGCAGTTCTTC
CAGASGPYNEQFF
>TRBJ2-2|TRBD2|-|TRBV28
TGTGCCAGCAGTCCCCCGGGGGGGCTAAGCCGGGAGCTGTTTTTT
CASSPPGGLSRELFF
>TRBJ2-1|TRBD2|-|TRBV9
TGTGCCAGCAGCGTATCGAGCGGGAGGTCCCACAATGAGCAGTTCTTC
CASSVSSGRSHNEQFF
>TRBJ2-7|-|-|TRBV28
TGTGCCAGCAGTTCCCTGGGCAGCCCCAAAGTCTACGAGCAGTACTTC
CASSSLGSPKVYEQYF
>TRBJ2-7|TRBD2|-|TRBV28
TGTGCCAGCAGTTTAAACCCCCGGCTAGCGGGGGGGTACGAGCAGTACTTC
CASSLNPRLAGGYEQYF
>TRBJ2-7|TRBD2|-|TRBV11-2
TGTGCCAGCAGCCGCCACTCTGGGGGGACTAGCTCCTACGAGCAGTACTTC
CASSRHSGGTSSYEQYF
>TRBJ1-1|-|-|TRBV6-5
TGTGCCAGCAGACCAGGGGTGTGGAACACTGAAGCTTTCTTT
CASRPGVWNTEAFF
>TRBJ1-1|-|-|TRBV29-1
TGCAGCGTTGGAGGGGGTGGCACTGAAGCTTTCTTT
CSVGGGGTEAFF
>TRBJ2-7|-|-|TRBV7-8
TGTGCCAGCAGCTTAGTGCAGGACAGCGGCTACGAGCAGTACTTC
CASSLVQDSGYEQYF
>TRBJ1-4|TRBD1|-|TRBV29-1
TGCAGCGTTGACCCGACAGGGCTGGGTGAAAAACTGTTTTTT
CSVDPTGLGEKLFF
>TRBJ2-4|TRBD2|-|TRBV19
TGTGCCAGTAGTAGCCGTCTAGCGGGAGGGGCCAAAAACATTCAGTACTTC
CASSSRLAGGAKNIQYF
>TRBJ2-3|-|-|TRBV25-1
TGTGCCAGCAGCCAGACAGATACGCAGTATTTT
CASSQTDTQYF
>TRBJ2-7|-|-|TRBV12-3/TRBV12-4
TGTGCCAGCAGTTTGGTGGGGGCGTACGAGCAGTACTTC
CASSLVGAYEQYF
>TRBJ2-7|TRBD2|-|TRBV7-9
TGTGCCAGCAGCGGGGCTAGCGGGGGCTACGAGCAGTACTTC
CASSGASGGYEQYF
>TRBJ2-7|-|-|TRBV19
TGTGCCAGTAGTATGGGCAGGGGTTACGAGCAGTACTTC
CASSMGRGYEQYF
>TRBJ2-1|TRBD2|-|TRBV18
TGTGCCAGCTCCCCCGGGGGGAACACCTACAATGAGCAGTTCTTC
CASSPGGNTYNEQFF
>TRBJ2-5|TRBD2|-|TRBV7-8
TGTGCCAGCAGCTTAGGGGGACTAGCGGGAGGTGAGACCCAGTACTTC
CASSLGGLAGGETQYF
>TRBJ1-2|-|-|TRBV7-3
TGTGCCAGCGGCGGAAACTATGGCTACACCTTC
CASGGNYGYTF
>TRBJ2-5|TRBD1|-|TRBV6-5
TGTGCCAGCAGTTACTCACCCCGGACAGGGCAAGAGACCCAGTACTTC
CASSYSPRTGQETQYF